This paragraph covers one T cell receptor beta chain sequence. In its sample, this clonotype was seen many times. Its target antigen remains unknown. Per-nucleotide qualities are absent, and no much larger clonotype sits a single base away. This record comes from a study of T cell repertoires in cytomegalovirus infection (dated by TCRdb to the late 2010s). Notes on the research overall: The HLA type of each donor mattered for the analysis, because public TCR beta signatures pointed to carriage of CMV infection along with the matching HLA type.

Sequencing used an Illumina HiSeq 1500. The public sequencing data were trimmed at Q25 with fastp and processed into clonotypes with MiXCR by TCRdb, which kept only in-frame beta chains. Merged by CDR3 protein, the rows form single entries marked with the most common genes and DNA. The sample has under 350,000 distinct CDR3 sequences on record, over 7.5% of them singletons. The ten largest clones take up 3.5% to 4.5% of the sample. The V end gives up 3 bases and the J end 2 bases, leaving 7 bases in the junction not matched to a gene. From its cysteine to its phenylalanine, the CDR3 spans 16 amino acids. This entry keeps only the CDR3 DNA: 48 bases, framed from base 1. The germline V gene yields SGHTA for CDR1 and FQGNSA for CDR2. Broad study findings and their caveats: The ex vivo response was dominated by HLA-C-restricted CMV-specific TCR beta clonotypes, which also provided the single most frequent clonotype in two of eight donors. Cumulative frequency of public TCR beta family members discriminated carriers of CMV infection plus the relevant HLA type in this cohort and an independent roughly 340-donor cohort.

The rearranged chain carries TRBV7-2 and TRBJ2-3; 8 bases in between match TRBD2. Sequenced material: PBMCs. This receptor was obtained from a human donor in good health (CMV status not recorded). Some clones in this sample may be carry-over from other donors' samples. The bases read TGTGCCAGCAGCTTCGGACTAGCCTTATCCACAGATACGCAGTATTTT. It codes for CASSFGLALSTDTQYF.